A selection of T cell receptor beta chains follows, all from one sample in a study of blood T cell repertoires in COVID-19. Profiling relied on immunoSEQ multiplex PCR, and the TCRdb table lists in-frame clones only, not all of them. The repertoire includes roughly 300,000 clones, approximately 90% of them detected once, and about 2.2% sits in the top ten. The sequenced material came from peripheral blood. These receptors all stem from a woman aged 25 to 45 with COVID-19, enrolled during active disease. The CDR3 runs from the conserved cysteine through the conserved F or W. The D gene is left open where the match is weak. Rows give clone size only sometimes, using once, few, many, or a class for an expanded clone.

CDR3 DNA | CDR3 protein | J gene | D gene | clone size | V gene
TGTGCCAGCGGGGCAGGGGGTTCCTACAATGAGCAGTTCTTC | CASGAGGSYNEQFF | TRBJ2-1 | TRBD1 | NA | TRBV27
TGTGCCTGGACTCGACTGACGAACACCGGGGAGCTGTTTTTT | CAWTRLTNTGELFF | TRBJ2-2 | NA | NA | TRBV30
TGTGCCAGCAGCTTTAACCGAGGCACTGAAGCTTTCTTT | CASSFNRGTEAFF | TRBJ1-1 | NA | NA | TRBV3-1/TRBV3-2
TGTGCCAGCAGCTATCCAGGTCATGCTATTAATGAAAAACTGTTTTTT | CASSYPGHAINEKLFF | TRBJ1-4 | NA | few | TRBV5-8
TGTGCCAGCAGTCGGGACAGGGGAAGGGCTGAAGCTTTCTTT | CASSRDRGRAEAFF | TRBJ1-1 | TRBD1 | NA | TRBV2
TGTGCCAGCAGTATACAACAGGGGACCTACGAGCAGTACTTC | CASSIQQGTYEQYF | TRBJ2-7 | TRBD1 | few | TRBV6-5
TGTGCCAGCAATAGAGGATTACAAGAGACCCAGTACTTC | CASNRGLQETQYF | TRBJ2-5 | NA | NA | TRBV7-8
TGTGCCAGTAGTATCTACAAATCGGGTAAACTGTTTTTT | CASSIYKSGKLFF | TRBJ1-4 | NA | NA | TRBV19
TGTGCCAGCAGCTTGGAGGGTAGCGGGAGGTCCTACGAGCAGTACTTC | CASSLEGSGRSYEQYF | TRBJ2-7 | TRBD2 | once | TRBV5-6
TGTGCCAGCAGTTACCGGACAGGGGGTTCCAACGAGCAGTACTTC | CASSYRTGGSNEQYF | TRBJ2-7 | TRBD1 | NA | TRBV6-2/TRBV6-3
TGTGCCAGCTCGAGCGGAAATAGCAATCAGCCCCAGCATTTT | CASSSGNSNQPQHF | TRBJ1-5 | NA | NA | TRBV18
TGTGCCAGCAGCCTCCTGGGACAGTTAAACCAAGAGACCCAGTACTTC | CASSLLGQLNQETQYF | TRBJ2-5 | TRBD1 | NA | TRBV7-9
TGTGCCAGCAGTCCGGGACACTCCGGAGATACGCAGTATTTT | CASSPGHSGDTQYF | TRBJ2-3 | NA | NA | TRBV27
TGCGCCAGCGTATGGGACATTAATCAGCCCCAGCATTTT | CASVWDINQPQHF | TRBJ1-5 | NA | NA | TRBV10-1
TGTGCCAGCAGACCTAAGACAGGGAGTAACTATGGCTACACCTTC | CASRPKTGSNYGYTF | TRBJ1-2 | TRBD1 | NA | TRBV7-2
TGTGCCAGCAGCCTACAGGGGGACACTGAAGCTTTCTTT | CASSLQGDTEAFF | TRBJ1-1 | TRBD1 | NA | TRBV5-4
TGTGCCAGCAGTCCCAAACCCCTTAGGACTAGCAAAGGCGCAGATACGCAGTATTTT | CASSPKPLRTSKGADTQYF | TRBJ2-3 | TRBD2 | NA | TRBV27
TGTGCCACCAGTGGCGGAGGCCCCTACAATGAGCAGTTCTTC | CATSGGGPYNEQFF | TRBJ2-1 | NA | NA | TRBV24-1
TGTGCCAGCAGCTTAGAAGGGGCTCTCCCAGGGTCCCCCCCGACCACGTTAATCTCCTACGAGCAGTACTTC | CASSLEGALPGSPPTTLISYEQYF | TRBJ2-7 | NA | NA | TRBV11-3
TGTGCCACCCGACTCGGACAGGGAACAGATACGCAGTATTTT | CATRLGQGTDTQYF | TRBJ2-3 | TRBD1 | NA | TRBV27
TGTGCCAGCAGCGGATCTACCGGGACAGGGTGGCAGACCCAGTACTTC | CASSGSTGTGWQTQYF | TRBJ2-5 | TRBD1 | NA | TRBV28
TGTGCCAGCAGCCACCCCCCTACCCGGGACAGTTATGGCTACACCTTC | CASSHPPTRDSYGYTF | TRBJ1-2 | TRBD1 | NA | TRBV4-2
TGTGCCTGGGGAGACAGCTATAGCAATCAGCCCCAGCATTTT | CAWGDSYSNQPQHF | TRBJ1-5 | NA | NA | TRBV30
TGTGCCAGCAGCGCCCAACTAGCGGGGAACACCGGGGAGCTGTTTTTT | CASSAQLAGNTGELFF | TRBJ2-2 | TRBD2 | NA | TRBV9
TGTGCCAGCAGTCCAAGGGGACAGACCTACGAGCAGTACTTC | CASSPRGQTYEQYF | TRBJ2-7 | TRBD1 | once | TRBV6-5
TGTGCCAGCAGTTTTTACTCGGGACTAGCGGGGGGTAATACGCAGTATTTT | CASSFYSGLAGGNTQYF | TRBJ2-3 | TRBD2 | NA | TRBV27
TGTGCCAGCAGCCTCCAGGACAGTTTCTATGGCTACACCTTC | CASSLQDSFYGYTF | TRBJ1-2 | NA | NA | TRBV7-9
TGCGCCAGCAGCTTGGCGCAAGCTTCCATCTACGAGCAGTACTTC | CASSLAQASIYEQYF | TRBJ2-7 | NA | NA | TRBV5-1